This T cell receptor beta chain came from a study of beta chain features in type 1 diabetes listed by TCRdb under 2018. Notes on the research overall: No differences in mean age, gender distribution, total cell number or subset yield were found between patients and healthy donors. Regulatory and stem cell-like memory subsets were obtained from only 8 patients and roughly 8 healthy donors, while naive and central memory subsets were obtained from all 30 or so donors. The study compared the TCRB repertoires of sorted circulating CD4+ T cell subsets in recently diagnosed type 1 diabetes patients with those in matched healthy donors. A total of around 100 million sorted cells were examined across all samples, and RNA yield correlated strongly with the number of cells per subset. Findings and caveats that apply to the study as a whole: Because cDNA rather than genomic DNA was sequenced, highly expressing activated cells could have been over-represented, although no difference in activation and CD3 levels was found between groups. Only small numbers of individuals were included in the HLA sub-analyses, which left unresolved whether HLA type had any influence on TCRB rearrangement. Patients with type 1 diabetes made fewer insertions and deleted more nucleotides at VDJ recombination sites, implying thymic rearrangement abnormalities. Type 1 diabetes patients showed a moderate but significant shortening of TCRB CDR3 length in all four CD4+ subsets. Naive, central memory and regulatory TCRB repertoires appeared to be more similar among patients than among healthy donors. Shorter templates might have been favored by PCR, but patient and control samples were amplified and corrected together, so both groups would have been affected equally by any skew.

Comment on this clone: Its antigen remains unidentified. One base away there is no much larger clone; base qualities are not given.

Each donor gave one peripheral blood draw, averaging around 120 mL, which was collected into heparinised tubes. Naive, central memory, regulatory and stem cell-like memory CD4+ T cells were sorted on a BD FACSAria II using a panel including CD45RO, CCR7, CD25, CD127, CD95 and CD27. All sorted populations exceeded 98% purity. Right away, PBMCs were isolated by Lymphoprep density gradient centrifugation and were stained directly, with no culture step. So that batch effects would be minimized, each experiment stained and sorted samples in pairs, pairing one healthy donor with one patient. V lost 1 base and J lost 0 bases; the stretch between them is 10 bases long. The CDR3 runs 16 residues from the cysteine to the phenylalanine. The kept DNA is CDR3 alone, 48 bases in frame from the first base. For CDR1 and CDR2, the germline V gene (reference sequence) lists LNHDA and SQIVND. The entire isolated RNA was reverse transcribed using the High Capacity cDNA Reverse Transcription Kit, and thus expressed TCRB transcripts were sequenced. Naive, central memory and regulatory T cell samples underwent deep immunoSEQ sequencing, averaging about 3.57 million total reads per sample. Sorted cells were lysed in RLT buffer and RNA was extracted with DNase-treated RNeasy Micro or Mini kits, depending on cell number. Each cell subset was processed on its own to prevent cross-contamination, while patient and healthy donor samples were processed together. TCRB sequences were amplified from cDNA with the immunoSEQ multiplex PCR, producing 87-bp fragments spanning the CDR3 region. The amplicons were sequenced using the Illumina HiSeq platform. In the paper's pipeline: Synthetic template baselines were used to correct PCR bias computationally, reads within Hamming distance 2 were collapsed together, and singletons that could not be merged were discarded. Reads were aligned to IMGT to assign V, D and J genes, CDR3 length, and insertions or deletions at six rearrangement sites. Clonotype counts were normalized to sorted cell number within each subset before computing true diversity and Gini coefficients with the tcR R package. The overlap coefficient, calculated on TCRB nucleotide sequences, was used to quantify repertoire sharing. Out-of-frame TCRB sequences from naive cells were analyzed to stand in for the pre-selection repertoire. Held by TCRdb, this immuneACCESS table contains in-frame sequences only and omits some clones. Under half of the omission traces to an unresolved V gene where checked; the cause of the rest is unknown. The V and J calls and clone size are taken from that table; D and trimming were inferred from the DNA. The sample yields 500,000 to 800,000 clones; around 12% were counted once. The top ten clonotypes cover more than 0.09% of the sample.

The sequence joins TRBV19 to TRBJ2-1, and possibly TRBD1, on 6 matching bases. Sequencing was carried out using naive CD4+ T cells from blood. The label giving this sample's cell subset or site can be read as: true naive CD4+ T cells. The sequence derives from a young man with type 1 diabetes. The DNA reads as follows: TGTGCCAGTAGTATAGTCACAGGGAGCTCCTACAATGAGCAGTTCTTC. It specifies CASSIVTGSSYNEQFF.